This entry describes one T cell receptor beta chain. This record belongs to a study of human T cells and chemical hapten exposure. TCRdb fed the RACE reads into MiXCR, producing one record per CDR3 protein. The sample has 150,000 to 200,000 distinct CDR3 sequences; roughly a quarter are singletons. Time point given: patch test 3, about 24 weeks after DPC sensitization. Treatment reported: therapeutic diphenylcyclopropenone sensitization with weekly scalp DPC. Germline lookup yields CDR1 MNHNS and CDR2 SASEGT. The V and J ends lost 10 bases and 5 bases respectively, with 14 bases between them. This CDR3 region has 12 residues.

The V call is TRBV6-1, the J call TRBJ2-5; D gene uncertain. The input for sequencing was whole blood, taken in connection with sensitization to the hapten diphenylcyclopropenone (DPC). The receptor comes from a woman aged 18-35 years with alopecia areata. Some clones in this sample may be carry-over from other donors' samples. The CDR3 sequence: CATARVLETQYF. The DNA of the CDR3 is TGTGCCACCGCAAGGGTCTTGGAGACCCAGTACTTC.